Listed below are T cell receptor beta chains from one sample, sequenced in a study of blood T cell repertoires in COVID-19. This table comes from immunoSEQ multiplex PCR, and its TCRdb copy is limited to in-frame clones, with some not included. The sample lists 80,000 to 100,000 clones, 70% to 80% occurring once. Sequencing was performed on peripheral blood. These receptors all come from a man in his 70s with acute or convalescent COVID-19. The CDR3 runs from the conserved cysteine through the conserved F or W. A D gene is named only where the DNA matches it firmly. Rows may omit the clone size; those that give it use once, few, many or a size class.

>.|.|TRBV7-3|TRBJ1-1
CASSSRQEAEAFF
TGTGCCAGCAGCTCCCGACAGGAGGCTGAAGCTTTCTTT
>.|TRBD1|TRBV5-4|TRBJ1-2
CASSLRTGYGYTF
TGTGCCAGCAGCTTGAGGACAGGCTATGGCTACACCTTC
>.|.|TRBV27|TRBJ2-4
CASSLGGKAGNIQYF
TGTGCCAGCAGTTTGGGCGGGAAGGCGGGAAACATTCAGTACTTC
>.|TRBD2|TRBV7-2|TRBJ2-7
CASSATSGSSEQYF
TGTGCCAGCTCCGCGACTAGCGGGAGCAGCGAGCAGTACTTC
>.|.|TRBV7-2|TRBJ2-1
CASSFTGDNEQFF
TGTGCCAGCAGCTTCACGGGAGACAATGAGCAGTTCTTC
>.|.|TRBV3-1/TRBV3-2|TRBJ1-6
CASSQGRDSPLHF
TGTGCCAGCAGCCAAGGACGGGATTCACCCCTCCACTTT
>few|TRBD2|TRBV7-3|TRBJ2-3
CASSSELLAAGSASTDTQYF
TGTGCCAGCAGCTCAGAGTTACTAGCGGCCGGTTCCGCTAGCACAGATACGCAGTATTTT
>.|TRBD2|TRBV5-5|TRBJ2-5
CASSLLAGVQETQYF
TGTGCCAGCAGCCTTCTAGCGGGGGTACAAGAGACCCAGTACTTC
>.|TRBD2|TRBV28|TRBJ2-1
CASSFSGLGKLRENNEQFF
TGTGCCAGCAGTTTTAGCGGACTAGGCAAGCTAAGGGAGAACAATGAGCAGTTCTTC
>.|TRBD1|TRBV7-2|TRBJ1-1
CASRARDRTNTEAFF
TGTGCCAGCAGGGCCCGGGACAGAACGAACACTGAAGCTTTCTTT
>.|TRBD2|TRBV7-2|TRBJ2-7
CASSLGLLYEQYF
TGTGCCAGCAGCTTGGGACTACTCTACGAGCAGTACTTC
>.|TRBD1|TRBV12-5|TRBJ1-2
CASATDRGVGGYTF
TGTGCTAGTGCCACGGACAGGGGGGTAGGAGGCTACACCTTC
>.|.|TRBV21-1|TRBJ1-5
CASSKQYPPGTQIKPQHF
TGTGCCAGCAGCAAACAATACCCCCCCGGGACACAAATTAAGCCCCAGCATTTT
>.|TRBD1|TRBV14|TRBJ2-1
CASSQPGRDRGYNEQFF
TGTGCCAGCAGCCAGCCTGGAAGGGACAGGGGCTACAATGAGCAGTTCTTC
>few|TRBD2|TRBV2|TRBJ2-5
CASKRLAEETQYF
TGTGCCAGCAAGAGACTAGCGGAAGAGACCCAGTACTTC
>.|.|TRBV9|TRBJ2-7
CASSPAGGEQYF
TGTGCCAGCAGCCCCGCCGGGGGCGAGCAGTACTTC
>.|TRBD2|TRBV11-3|TRBJ2-7
CASSATGTSGAYEQYF
TGTGCCAGCAGCGCAACCGGGACTAGCGGGGCCTACGAGCAGTACTTC